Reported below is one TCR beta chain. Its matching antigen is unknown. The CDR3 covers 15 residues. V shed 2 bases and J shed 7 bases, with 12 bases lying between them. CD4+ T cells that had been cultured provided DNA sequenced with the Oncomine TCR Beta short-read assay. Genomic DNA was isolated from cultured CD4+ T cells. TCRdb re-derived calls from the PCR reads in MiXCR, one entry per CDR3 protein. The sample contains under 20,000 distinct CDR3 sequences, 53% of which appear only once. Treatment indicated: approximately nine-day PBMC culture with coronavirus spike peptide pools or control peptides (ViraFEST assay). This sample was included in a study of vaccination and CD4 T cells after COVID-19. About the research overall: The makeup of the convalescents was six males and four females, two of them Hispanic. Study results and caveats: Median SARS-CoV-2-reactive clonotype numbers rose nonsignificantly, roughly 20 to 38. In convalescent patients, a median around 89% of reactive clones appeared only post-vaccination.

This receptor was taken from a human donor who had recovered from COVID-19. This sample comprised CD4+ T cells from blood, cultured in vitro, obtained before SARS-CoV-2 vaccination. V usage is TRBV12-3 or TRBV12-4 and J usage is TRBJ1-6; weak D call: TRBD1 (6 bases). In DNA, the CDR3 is TGTGCCAGCAGTTTAATCGGCCAGGGGAATTCACCCCTCCACTTT. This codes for CASSLIGQGNSPLHF.